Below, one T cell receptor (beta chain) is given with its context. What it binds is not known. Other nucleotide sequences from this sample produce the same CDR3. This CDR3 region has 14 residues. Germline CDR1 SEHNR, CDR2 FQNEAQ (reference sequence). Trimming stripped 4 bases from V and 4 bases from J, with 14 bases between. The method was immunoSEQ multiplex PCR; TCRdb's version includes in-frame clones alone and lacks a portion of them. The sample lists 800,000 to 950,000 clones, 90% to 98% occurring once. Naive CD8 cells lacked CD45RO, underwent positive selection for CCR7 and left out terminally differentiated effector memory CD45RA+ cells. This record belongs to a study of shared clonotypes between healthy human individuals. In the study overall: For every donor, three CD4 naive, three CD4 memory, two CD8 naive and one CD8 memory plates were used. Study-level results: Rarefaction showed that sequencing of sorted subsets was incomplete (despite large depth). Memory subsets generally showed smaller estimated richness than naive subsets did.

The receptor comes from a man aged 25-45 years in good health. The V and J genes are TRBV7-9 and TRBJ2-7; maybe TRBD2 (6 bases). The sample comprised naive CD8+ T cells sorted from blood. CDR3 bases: TGTGCCAGCAGCTCCCGGGACTTTTCATACGAGCAGTACTTC. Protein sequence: CASSSRDFSYEQYF.